This T cell receptor beta chain was profiled in a study of T cells after yellow fever vaccination. TCRdb re-called the 5' RACE reads with MiXCR, one entry per CDR3 protein. The sample records approximately 350,000 distinct CDR3 sequences, around a tenth being singletons. Details on this clonotype: Its specificity is not known. A much larger clone differs by one base, so this may be a read error.

Germline V gives CDR1 MDHEN, CDR2 SYDVKM. This CDR3 contains 15 residues. Study-wide results and limits: Peak timing came faster in the weaker secondary response, day 5 versus 15. Most clones from primary vaccination were detected again post-booster (roughly 96% CD4, roughly 91% CD8). A small share of clonotypes appeared in both CD4 and CD8 compartments.

The chain is built from TRBV28 and TRBJ1-5; possibly TRBD1 for D (5 bases). The sample consisted of PBMCs, taken on the day of the first yellow fever vaccination. The receptor's source is a man younger than 35 who received the YFV17D yellow fever vaccine. CDR3: CASSLPRWGNQPHHF. In nucleotides, the CDR3 is TGTGCCAGCAGCCTCCCCCGTTGGGGCAATCAGCCCCATCATTTT.